This T cell receptor beta chain derives from a study of technical replicates of blood from a few donors. The V end was cut by 3 bases, the J end by 4 bases, with 16 bases between. Germline CDR1 and CDR2: PRHDT and FYEKMQ (reference sequence). The CDR3 loop spans 16 amino acids. Profiled with immunoSEQ multiplex PCR; TCRdb holds only in-frame clones, not every one. Of 15,000 to 20,000 clones detected, around 86% appear once; the ten largest clones hold roughly 12%. The sequenced material came from PBMCs. The genes are TRBV13 and TRBJ2-1; D is unresolved. The TCR was taken from a human donor in good health. The CDR3 reads CASSFPGPLRYNEQFF. The CDR3 bases are TGTGCCAGCAGCTTCCCAGGTCCCCTACGTTACAATGAGCAGTTCTTC.